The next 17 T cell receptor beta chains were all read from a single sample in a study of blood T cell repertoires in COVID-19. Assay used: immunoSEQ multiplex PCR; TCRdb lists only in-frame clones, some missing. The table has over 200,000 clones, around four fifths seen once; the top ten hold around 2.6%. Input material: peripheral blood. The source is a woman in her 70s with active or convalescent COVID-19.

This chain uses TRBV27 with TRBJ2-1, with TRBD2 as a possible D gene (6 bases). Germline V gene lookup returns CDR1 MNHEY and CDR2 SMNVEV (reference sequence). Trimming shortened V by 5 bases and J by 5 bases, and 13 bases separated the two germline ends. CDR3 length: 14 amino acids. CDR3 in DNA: TGTGCCAGCAGTCTCCCCGGGGGAAACAATGAGCAGTTCTTC. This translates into CASSLPGGNNEQFF.

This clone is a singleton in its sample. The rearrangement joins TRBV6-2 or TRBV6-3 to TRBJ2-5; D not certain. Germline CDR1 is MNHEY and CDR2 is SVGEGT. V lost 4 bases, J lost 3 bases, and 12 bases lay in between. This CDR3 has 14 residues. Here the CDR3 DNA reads TGTGCCAGCAGTTCTCGGAAGGAGAAAGAGACCCAGTACTTC. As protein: CASSSRKEKETQYF.

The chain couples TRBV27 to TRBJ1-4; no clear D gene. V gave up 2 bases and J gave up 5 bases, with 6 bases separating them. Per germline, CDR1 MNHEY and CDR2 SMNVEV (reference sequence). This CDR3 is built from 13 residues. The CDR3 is CASSLTVNEKLFF. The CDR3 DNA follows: TGTGCCAGCAGTTTAACAGTCAATGAAAAACTGTTTTTT.

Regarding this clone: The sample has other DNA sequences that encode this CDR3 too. CDR3 protein: CASSPGGGANTEAFF. The CDR3 DNA sequence: TGCGCCAGCAGCCCGGGGGGAGGGGCGAACACTGAAGCTTTCTTT. J is TRBJ1-1 and V is TRBV5-1, with D possibly matching TRBD1 (5 bases). V was shortened by 4 bases and J by 1 base, with 14 bases between the two germline ends. This CDR3 has 15 residues. Germline V gene sequence: CDR1 SGHRS, CDR2 YFSETQ. The full variable domain, its missing parts supplied by reference TRBV5-1 and TRBJ1-1, is KAGVTQTPRYLIKTRGQQVTLSCSPISGHRSVSWYQQTPGQGLQFLFEYFSETQRNKGNFPGRFSGRQFSNSRSEMNVSTLELGDSALYLCASSPGGGANTEAFFGQGTRLTVV.

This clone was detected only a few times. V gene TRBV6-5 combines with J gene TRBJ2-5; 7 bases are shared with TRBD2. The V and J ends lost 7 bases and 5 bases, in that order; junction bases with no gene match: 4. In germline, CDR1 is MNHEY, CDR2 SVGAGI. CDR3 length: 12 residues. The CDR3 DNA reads TGTGCCAGCATTAGCGGGTGGGAGACCCAGTACTTC. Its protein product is CASISGWETQYF.

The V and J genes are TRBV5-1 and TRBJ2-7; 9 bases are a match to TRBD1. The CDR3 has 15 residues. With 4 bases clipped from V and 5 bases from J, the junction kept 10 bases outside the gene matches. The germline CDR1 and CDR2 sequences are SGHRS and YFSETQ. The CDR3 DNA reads TGCGCCAGCAGCGACCGGACAGGGGCATCGGACGAGCAGTACTTC. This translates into CASSDRTGASDEQYF.

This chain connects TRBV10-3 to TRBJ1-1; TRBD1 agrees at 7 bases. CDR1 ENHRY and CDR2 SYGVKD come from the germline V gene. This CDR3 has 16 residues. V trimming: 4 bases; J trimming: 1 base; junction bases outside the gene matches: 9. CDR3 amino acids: CAISVATGVGNTEAFF. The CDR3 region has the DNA TGTGCCATCAGTGTGGCTACAGGGGTTGGGAACACTGAAGCTTTCTTT.

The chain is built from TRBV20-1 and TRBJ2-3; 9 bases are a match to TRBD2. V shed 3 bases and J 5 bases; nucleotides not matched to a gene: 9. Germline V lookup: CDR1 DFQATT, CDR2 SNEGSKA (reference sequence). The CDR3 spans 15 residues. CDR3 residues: CSASTASGAQDTQYF. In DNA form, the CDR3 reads TGCAGTGCTAGTACGGCTAGCGGGGCACAAGATACGCAGTATTTT.

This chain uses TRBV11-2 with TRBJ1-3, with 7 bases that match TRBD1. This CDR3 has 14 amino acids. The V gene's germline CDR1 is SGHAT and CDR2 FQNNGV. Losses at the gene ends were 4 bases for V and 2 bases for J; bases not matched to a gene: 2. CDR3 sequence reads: CASSSGGPGNTIYF. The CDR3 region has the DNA TGTGCCAGCAGCTCAGGGGGTCCTGGAAACACCATATATTTT.

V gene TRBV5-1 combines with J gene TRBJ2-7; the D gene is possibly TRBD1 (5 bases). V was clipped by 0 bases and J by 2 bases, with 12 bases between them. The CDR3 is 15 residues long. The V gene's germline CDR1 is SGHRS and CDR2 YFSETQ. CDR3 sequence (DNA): TGCGCCAGCAGCTTGGGGGCAGGGTCGACCTACGAGCAGTACTTC. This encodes CASSLGAGSTYEQYF.

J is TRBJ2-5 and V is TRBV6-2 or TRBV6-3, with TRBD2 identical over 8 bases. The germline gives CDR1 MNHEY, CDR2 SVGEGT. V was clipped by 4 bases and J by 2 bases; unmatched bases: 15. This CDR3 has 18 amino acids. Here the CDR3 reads CASSSPHSSGGMQETQYF. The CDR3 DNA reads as TGTGCCAGCAGTTCCCCGCATTCGAGCGGGGGAATGCAAGAGACCCAGTACTTC.

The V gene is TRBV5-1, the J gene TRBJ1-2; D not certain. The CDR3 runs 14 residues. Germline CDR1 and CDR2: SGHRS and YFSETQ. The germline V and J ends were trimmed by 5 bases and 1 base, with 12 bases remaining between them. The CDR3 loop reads CASSPTRLNYGYTF. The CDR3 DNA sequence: TGCGCCAGCAGTCCTACTCGCCTTAACTATGGCTACACCTTC.

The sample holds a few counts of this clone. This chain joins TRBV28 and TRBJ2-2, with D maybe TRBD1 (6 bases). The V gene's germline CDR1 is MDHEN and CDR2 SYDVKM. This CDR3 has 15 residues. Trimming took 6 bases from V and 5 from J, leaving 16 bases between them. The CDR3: CASRQGQFKTGELFF. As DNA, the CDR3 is TGTGCCAGCAGGCAAGGACAGTTTAAGACCGGGGAGCTGTTTTTT.

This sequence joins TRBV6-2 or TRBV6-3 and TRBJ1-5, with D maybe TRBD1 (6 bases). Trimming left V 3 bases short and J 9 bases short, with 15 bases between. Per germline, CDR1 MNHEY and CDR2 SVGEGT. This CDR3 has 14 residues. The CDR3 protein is CASSYEGGPWPQHF. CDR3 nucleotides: TGTGCCAGCAGTTATGAGGGGGGGCCGTGGCCCCAGCATTTT.

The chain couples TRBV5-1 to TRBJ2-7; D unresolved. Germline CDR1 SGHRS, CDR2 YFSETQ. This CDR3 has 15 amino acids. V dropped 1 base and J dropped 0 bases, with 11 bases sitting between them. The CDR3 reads CASSLMALGSYEQYF. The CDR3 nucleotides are TGCGCCAGCAGCTTGATGGCCCTTGGCTCCTACGAGCAGTACTTC.

The CDR3 protein is CASSHDGGQSGYTF. CDR3 sequence (DNA): TGTGCCAGCAGCCACGACGGGGGGCAGAGTGGCTACACCTTC. The V and J genes are TRBV2 and TRBJ1-2, with D perhaps matching TRBD1 (6 bases). Germline V gives CDR1 SNHLY, CDR2 FYNNEI. This CDR3 has 14 residues. The germline V and J ends were trimmed by 6 bases and 7 bases, with 18 bases remaining between them. The full variable domain, with the rest looked up from reference TRBV2 and TRBJ1-2, is EPEVTQTPSHQVTQMGQEVILRCVPISNHLYFYWYRQILGQKVEFLVSFYNNEISEKSEIFDDQFSVERPDGSNFTLKIRSTKLEDSAMYFCASSHDGGQSGYTFGSGTRLTVV.

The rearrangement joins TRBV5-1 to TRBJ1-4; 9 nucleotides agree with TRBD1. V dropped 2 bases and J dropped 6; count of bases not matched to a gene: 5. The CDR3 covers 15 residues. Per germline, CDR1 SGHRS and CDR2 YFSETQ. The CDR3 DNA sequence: TGCGCCAGCAGCTTTGAACAGGGGGCGTATGAAAAACTGTTTTTT. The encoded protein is CASSFEQGAYEKLFF.